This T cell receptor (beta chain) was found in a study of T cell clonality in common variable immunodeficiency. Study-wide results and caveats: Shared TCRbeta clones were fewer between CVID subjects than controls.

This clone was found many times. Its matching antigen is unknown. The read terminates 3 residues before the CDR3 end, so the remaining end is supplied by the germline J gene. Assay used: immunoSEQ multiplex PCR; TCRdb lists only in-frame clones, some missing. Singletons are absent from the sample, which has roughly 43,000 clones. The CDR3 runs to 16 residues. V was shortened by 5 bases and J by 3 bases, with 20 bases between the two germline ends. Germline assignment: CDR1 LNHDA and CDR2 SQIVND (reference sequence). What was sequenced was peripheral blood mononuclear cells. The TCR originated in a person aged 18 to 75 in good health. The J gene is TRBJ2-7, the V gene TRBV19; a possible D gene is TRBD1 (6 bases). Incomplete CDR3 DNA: TGTGCCAGTAGTGCCCCGGGACACAAAGCCAGCTACGAG. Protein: CASSAPGHKASYE. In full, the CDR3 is CASSAPGHKASYEQYF.